This passage covers 2 T cell receptor beta chains from one sample sequenced in a study of blood T cell dynamics during melanoma immunotherapy (dated by TCRdb to 2020 to 2022). The library was prepared using the immunoSEQ multiplex PCR assay. The immuneACCESS repertoire file appears here via TCRdb, limited to in-frame rearrangements. These files lack a portion of the clones; in checked studies, under half of the deficit traces to unresolved V genes, and the cause of the others is not known. The table for this sample lists roughly 25,000 clones; around 88% of them were counted only once. The biggest ten clones account for 4% to 6% of the sample. The sample's time point label, in plain terms: pre-treatment baseline. The sequences come from blood, collected from a patient treated with checkpoint blockade. These receptors originate from a human donor with melanoma.

The chain combines TRBV6-6 with TRBJ2-1; D is uncertain. The V gene lost 1 base and the J gene lost 5 bases, with 6 bases spanning the gap. The germline V gene encodes CDR1 MNHNY and CDR2 SVGAGI (reference sequence). CDR3 length: 13 residues. The CDR3, as DNA: TGTGCCAGCAGTTACTATCGGAACAATGAGCAGTTCTTC. Translating it yields CASSYYRNNEQFF.

The CDR3 here is CASSPGAYEQYF. CDR3 DNA: TGTGCCAGCTCACCAGGAGCCTACGAGCAGTACTTC. This chain connects TRBV18 to TRBJ2-7; D is unresolved. V lost 2 bases to trimming and J lost 2 bases, with 4 bases between them. This CDR3 is built from 12 residues. Germline CDR1 reads KGHSH; CDR2 reads LQKENI.